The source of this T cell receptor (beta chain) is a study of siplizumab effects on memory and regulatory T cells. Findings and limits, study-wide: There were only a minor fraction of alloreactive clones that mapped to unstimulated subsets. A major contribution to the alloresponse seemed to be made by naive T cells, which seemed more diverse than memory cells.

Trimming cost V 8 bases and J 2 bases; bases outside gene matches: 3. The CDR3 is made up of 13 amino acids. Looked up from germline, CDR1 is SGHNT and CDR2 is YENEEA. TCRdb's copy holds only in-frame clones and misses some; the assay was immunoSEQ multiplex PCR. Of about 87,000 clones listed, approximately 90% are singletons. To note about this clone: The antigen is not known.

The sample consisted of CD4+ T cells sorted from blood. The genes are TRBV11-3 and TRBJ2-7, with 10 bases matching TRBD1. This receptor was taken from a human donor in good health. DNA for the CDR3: TGTGCCAGCTCGGGACAGGGGACCTACGAGCAGTACTTC. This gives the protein CASSGQGTYEQYF.